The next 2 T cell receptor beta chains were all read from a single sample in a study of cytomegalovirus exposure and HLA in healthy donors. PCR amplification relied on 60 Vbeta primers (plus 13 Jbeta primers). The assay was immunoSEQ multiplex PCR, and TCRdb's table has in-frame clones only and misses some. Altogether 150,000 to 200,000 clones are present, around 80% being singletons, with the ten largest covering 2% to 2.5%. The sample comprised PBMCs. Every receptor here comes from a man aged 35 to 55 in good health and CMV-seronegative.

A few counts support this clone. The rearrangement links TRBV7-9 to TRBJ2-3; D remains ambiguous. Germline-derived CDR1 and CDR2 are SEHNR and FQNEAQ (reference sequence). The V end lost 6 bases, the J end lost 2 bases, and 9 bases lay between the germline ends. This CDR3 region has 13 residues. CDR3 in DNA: TGTGCCAGCAGGCAGGCTCCCACAGATACGCAGTATTTT. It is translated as CASRQAPTDTQYF.

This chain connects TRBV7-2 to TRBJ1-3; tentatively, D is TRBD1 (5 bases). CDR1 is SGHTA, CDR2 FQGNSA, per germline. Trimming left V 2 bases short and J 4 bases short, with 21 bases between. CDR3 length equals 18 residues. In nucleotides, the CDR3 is TGTGCCAGCAGCTTAATCCCTTGGGGCACCGGCTCGGGAAACACCATATATTTT. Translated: CASSLIPWGTGSGNTIYF.